What follows describes a single T cell receptor (beta chain). Its target is not known. Looked up from germline, CDR1 is SGHRS and CDR2 is YFSETQ. V trimming: 7 bases; J trimming: 2 bases; junction bases outside the gene matches: 11. This CDR3 comprises 15 residues. The sample belongs to a study of T cells in Graves' hyperthyroidism and ophthalmopathy. Across the study: Pretreatment peripheral blood was obtained at initial diagnosis.

Study-wide points: By a 13 V-J model, ophthalmopathy was set apart from stable hyperthyroidism.

RNA transcripts provided the source from which TCR beta CDR3 regions were amplified. The primer set for the first-round RT-PCR of the TCR CDR3 was HTBI. TCRdb re-derived calls from the multiplex PCR reads in MiXCR, one entry per CDR3 protein. The table shows 350,000 to 400,000 distinct CDR3 sequences, with roughly 13% occurring only once. Patients aged 18 to 65 had newly diagnosed hyperthyroidism lasting under 2 months. It was 10 ml of fresh peripheral blood that supplied the PBMCs. The source material was blood. This clonotype was sampled from a woman in her sixties or seventies with Graves' hyperthyroidism. This chain uses TRBV5-1 with TRBJ2-7; TRBD1 matches 8 bases. The CDR3 region is CASGGELQGAYEQYF. CDR3 DNA sequence: TGCGCCAGCGGAGGAGAGTTACAGGGGGCCTACGAGCAGTACTTC.